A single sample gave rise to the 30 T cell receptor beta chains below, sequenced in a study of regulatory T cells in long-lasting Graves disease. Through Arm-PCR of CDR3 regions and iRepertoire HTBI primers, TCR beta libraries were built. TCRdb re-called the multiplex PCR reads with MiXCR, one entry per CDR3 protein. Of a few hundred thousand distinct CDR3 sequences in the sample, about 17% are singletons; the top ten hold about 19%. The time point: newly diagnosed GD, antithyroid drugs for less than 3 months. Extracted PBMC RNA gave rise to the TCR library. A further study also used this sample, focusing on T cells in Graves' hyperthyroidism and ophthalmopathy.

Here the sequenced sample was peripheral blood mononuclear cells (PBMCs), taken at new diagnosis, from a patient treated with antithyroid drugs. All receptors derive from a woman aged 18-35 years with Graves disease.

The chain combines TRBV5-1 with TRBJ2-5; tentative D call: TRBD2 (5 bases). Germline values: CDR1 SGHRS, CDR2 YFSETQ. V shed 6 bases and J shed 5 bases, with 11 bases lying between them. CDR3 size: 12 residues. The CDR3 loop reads CASTGSGETQYF. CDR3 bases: TGCGCCAGCACTGGGAGTGGTGAGACCCAGTACTTC.

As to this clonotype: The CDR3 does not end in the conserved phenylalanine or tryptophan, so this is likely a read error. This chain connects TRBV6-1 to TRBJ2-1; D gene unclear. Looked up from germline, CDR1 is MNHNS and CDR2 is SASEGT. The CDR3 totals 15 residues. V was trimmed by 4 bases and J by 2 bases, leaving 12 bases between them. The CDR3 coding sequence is TGTGCCAGCAGTGTGGGCGCCGCGACCTACAATGAGCAGTTCCTC. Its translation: CASSVGAATYNEQFL.

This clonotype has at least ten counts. In DNA, the CDR3 is TGTGCCAGCAAGCCATCAGGGGGTGGTAATTCACCCCTCCACTTT. Encoded protein: CASKPSGGGNSPLHF. This chain connects TRBV27 to TRBJ1-6; 7 bases align to TRBD1. Germline trimming cut 7 bases from V and 6 bases from J; bases unmatched to any gene: 9. In germline, CDR1 is MNHEY, CDR2 SMNVEV (reference sequence). The length of the CDR3 is 15 residues.

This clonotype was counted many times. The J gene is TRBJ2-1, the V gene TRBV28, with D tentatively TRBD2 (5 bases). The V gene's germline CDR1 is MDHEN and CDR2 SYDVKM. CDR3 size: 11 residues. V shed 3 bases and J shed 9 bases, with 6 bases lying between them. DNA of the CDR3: TGTGCCAGCAGTTTCAGCGGTGAGCAGTTCTTC. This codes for CASSFSGEQFF.

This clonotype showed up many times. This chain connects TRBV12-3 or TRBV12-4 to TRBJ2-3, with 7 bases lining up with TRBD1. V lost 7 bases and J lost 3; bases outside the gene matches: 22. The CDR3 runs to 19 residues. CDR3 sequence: CASIAPLRDRAILTDTQYF. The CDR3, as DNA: TGTGCCAGCATTGCTCCCCTTCGAGACAGGGCCATTCTGACAGATACGCAGTATTTT.

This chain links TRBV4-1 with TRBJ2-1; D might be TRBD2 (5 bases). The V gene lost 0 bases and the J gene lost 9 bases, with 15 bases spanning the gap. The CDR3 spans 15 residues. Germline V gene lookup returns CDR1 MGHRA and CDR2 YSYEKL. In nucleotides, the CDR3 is TGCGCCAGCAGCCAAGAGGGCGGACTGAAGGGTGAGCAGTTCTTC. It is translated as CASSQEGGLKGEQFF.

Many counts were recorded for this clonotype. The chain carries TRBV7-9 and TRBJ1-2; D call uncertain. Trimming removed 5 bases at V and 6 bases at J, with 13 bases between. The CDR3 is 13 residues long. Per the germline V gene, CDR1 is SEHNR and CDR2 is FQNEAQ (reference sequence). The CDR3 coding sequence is TGTGCCAGCAGCCCCCGTCGAGGGAATGGCTACACCTTC. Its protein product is CASSPRRGNGYTF.

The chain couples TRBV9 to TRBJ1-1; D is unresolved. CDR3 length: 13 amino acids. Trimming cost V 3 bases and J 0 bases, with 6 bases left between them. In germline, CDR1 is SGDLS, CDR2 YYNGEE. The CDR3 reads CASSGLVNTEAFF. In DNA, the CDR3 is TGTGCCAGCAGCGGCTTAGTGAACACTGAAGCTTTCTTT.

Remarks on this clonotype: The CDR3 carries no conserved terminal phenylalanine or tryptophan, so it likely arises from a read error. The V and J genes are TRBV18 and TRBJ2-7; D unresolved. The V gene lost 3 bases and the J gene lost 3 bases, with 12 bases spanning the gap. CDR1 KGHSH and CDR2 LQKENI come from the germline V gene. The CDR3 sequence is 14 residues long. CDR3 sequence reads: CASSPLTENYEQYL. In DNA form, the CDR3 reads TGTGCCAGCTCACCGCTAACGGAGAACTACGAGCAGTACTTG.

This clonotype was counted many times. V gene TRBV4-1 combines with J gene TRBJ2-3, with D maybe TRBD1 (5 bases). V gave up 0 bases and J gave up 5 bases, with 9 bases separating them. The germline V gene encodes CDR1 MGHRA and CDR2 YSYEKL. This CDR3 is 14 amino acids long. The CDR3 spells CASSQDNRGDTQYF. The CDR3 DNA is TGCGCCAGCAGCCAAGATAATAGGGGAGATACGCAGTATTTT.

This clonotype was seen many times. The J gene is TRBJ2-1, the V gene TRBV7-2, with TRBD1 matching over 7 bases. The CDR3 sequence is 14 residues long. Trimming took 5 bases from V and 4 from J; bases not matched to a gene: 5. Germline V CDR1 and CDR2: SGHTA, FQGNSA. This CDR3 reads CASSPRTGYNEQFF. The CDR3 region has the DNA TGTGCCAGCAGCCCGAGGACAGGATACAATGAGCAGTTCTTC.

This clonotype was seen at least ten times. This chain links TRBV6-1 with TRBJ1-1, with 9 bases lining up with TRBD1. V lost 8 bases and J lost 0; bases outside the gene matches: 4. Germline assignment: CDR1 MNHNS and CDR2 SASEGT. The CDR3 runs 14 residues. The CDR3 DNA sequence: TGTGCCAGCTGGACAGGGGTTGTGAACACTGAAGCTTTCTTT. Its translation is CASWTGVVNTEAFF.

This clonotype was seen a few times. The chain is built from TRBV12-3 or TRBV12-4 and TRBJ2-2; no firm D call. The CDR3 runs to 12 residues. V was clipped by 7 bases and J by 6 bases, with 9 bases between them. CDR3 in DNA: TGTGCCAGCACCAAAAGCGCCGGGGAGCTGTTTTTT. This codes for CASTKSAGELFF.

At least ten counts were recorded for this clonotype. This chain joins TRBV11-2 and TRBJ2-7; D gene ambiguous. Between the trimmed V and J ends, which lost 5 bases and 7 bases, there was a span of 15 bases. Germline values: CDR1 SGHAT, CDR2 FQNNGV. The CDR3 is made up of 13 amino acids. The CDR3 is CASSGVREGEQYF. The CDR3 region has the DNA TGTGCCAGCAGCGGGGTCCGAGAAGGAGAGCAGTACTTC.

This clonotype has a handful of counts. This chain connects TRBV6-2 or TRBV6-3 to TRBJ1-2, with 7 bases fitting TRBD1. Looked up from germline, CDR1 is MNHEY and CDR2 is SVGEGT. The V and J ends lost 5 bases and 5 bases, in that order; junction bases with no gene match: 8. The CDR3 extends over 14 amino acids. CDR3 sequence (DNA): TGTGCCAGCAGTGAAGCCGGGACAGCATATGGCTACACCTTC. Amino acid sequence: CASSEAGTAYGYTF.

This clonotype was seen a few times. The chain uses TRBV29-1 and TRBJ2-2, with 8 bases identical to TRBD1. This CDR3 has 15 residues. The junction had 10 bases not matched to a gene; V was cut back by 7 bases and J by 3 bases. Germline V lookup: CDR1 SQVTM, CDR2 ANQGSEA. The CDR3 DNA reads TGCAGCGCGGCTGACAGGGGTCCGCACACCGGGGAGCTGTTTTTT. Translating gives CSAADRGPHTGELFF.

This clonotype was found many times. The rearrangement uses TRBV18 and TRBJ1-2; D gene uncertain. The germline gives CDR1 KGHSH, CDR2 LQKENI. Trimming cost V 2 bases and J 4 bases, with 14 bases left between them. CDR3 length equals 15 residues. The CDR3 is CASSPVSATSYGYTF. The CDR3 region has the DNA TGTGCCAGCTCACCAGTTTCGGCTACTTCCTATGGCTACACCTTC.

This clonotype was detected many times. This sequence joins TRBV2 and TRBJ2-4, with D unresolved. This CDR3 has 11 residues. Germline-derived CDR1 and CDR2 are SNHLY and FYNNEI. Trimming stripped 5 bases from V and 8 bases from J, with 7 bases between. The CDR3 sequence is CASSLRDIQYF. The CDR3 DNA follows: TGTGCCAGCAGTCTCCGGGACATTCAGTACTTC.

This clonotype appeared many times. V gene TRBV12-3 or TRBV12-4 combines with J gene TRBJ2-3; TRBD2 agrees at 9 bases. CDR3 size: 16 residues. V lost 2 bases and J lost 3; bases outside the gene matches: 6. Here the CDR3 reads CASSLYRSGGTDTQYF. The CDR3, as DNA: TGTGCCAGCAGTTTATACCGGAGCGGGGGGACAGATACGCAGTATTTT.

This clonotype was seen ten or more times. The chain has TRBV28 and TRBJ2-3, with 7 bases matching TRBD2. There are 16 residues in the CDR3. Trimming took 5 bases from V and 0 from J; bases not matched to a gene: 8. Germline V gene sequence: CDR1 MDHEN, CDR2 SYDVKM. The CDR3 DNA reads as TGTGCCAGCAGTCCGCTAGCGGTATTTAGCACAGATACGCAGTATTTT. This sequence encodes CASSPLAVFSTDTQYF.

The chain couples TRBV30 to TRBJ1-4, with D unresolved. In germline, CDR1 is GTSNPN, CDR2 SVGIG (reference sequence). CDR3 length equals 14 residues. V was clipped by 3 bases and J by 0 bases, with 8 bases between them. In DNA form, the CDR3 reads TGTGCCTGGAGCGGTCAAGCAACTAATGAAAAACTGTTTTTT. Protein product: CAWSGQATNEKLFF.

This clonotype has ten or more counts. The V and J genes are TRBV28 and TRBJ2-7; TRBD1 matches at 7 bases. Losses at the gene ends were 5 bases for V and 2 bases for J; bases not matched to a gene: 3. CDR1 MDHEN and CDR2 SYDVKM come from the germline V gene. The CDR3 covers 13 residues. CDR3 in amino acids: CASSIDRAYEQYF. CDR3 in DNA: TGTGCCAGCAGTATCGACAGGGCCTACGAGCAGTACTTC.

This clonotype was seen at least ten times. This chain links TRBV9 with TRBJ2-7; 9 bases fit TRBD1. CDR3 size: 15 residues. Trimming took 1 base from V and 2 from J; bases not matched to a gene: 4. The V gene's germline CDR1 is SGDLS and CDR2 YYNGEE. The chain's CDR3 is CASSVSTGGAYEQYF. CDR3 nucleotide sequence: TGTGCCAGCAGCGTATCGACAGGGGGGGCCTACGAGCAGTACTTC.

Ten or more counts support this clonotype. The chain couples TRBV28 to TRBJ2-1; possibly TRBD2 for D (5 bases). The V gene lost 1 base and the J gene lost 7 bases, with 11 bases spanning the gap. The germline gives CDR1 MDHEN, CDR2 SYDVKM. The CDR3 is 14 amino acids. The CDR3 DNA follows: TGTGCCAGCAGTTTATCGCGCCGGAGGAATGAGCAGTTCTTC. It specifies CASSLSRRRNEQFF.

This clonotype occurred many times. The CDR3, as DNA: TGTGCCAGCGGTTCAGCGGGAGAGCACCAAGAGACCCAGTACTTC. The encoded protein is CASGSAGEHQETQYF. The gene calls are TRBV28 and TRBJ2-5, with TRBD2 matching 8 bases. CDR1 and CDR2 from the germline V gene are MDHEN and SYDVKM. After removal of 8 bases from V and 0 bases from J, the junction contained 8 bases not matched to a gene. This CDR3 has 15 amino acids.

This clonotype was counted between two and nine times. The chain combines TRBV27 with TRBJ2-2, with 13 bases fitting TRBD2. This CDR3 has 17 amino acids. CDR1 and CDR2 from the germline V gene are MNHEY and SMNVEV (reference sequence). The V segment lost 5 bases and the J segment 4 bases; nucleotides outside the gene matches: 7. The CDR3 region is CASSPLGTSGVTGELFF. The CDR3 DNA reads TGTGCCAGCAGTCCCCTCGGGACTAGCGGGGTCACCGGGGAGCTGTTTTTT.

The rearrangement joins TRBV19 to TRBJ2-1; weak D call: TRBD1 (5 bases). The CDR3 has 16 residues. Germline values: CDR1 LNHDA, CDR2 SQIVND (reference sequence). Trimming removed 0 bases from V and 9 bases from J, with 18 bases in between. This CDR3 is CASSIDSGQGFGEQFF. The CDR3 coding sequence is TGTGCCAGTAGTATAGATTCCGGACAAGGGTTCGGTGAGCAGTTCTTC.

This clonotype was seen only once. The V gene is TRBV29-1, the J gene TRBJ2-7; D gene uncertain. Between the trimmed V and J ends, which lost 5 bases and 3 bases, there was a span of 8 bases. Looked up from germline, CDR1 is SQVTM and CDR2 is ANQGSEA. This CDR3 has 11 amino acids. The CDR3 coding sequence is TGCAGCGTTTTTGGCCACTACGAGCAGTACTTC. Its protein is CSVFGHYEQYF.

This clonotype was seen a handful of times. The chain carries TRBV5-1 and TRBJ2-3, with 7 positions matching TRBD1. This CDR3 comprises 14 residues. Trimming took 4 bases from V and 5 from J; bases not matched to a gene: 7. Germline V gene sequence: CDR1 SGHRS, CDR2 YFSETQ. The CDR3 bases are TGCGCCAGCAGCGATTTGACAGGGCGAGATACGCAGTATTTT. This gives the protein CASSDLTGRDTQYF. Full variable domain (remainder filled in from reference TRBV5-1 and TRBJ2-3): KAGVTQTPRYLIKTRGQQVTLSCSPISGHRSVSWYQQTPGQGLQFLFEYFSETQRNKGNFPGRFSGRQFSNSRSEMNVSTLELGDSALYLCASSDLTGRDTQYFGPGTRLTVL.

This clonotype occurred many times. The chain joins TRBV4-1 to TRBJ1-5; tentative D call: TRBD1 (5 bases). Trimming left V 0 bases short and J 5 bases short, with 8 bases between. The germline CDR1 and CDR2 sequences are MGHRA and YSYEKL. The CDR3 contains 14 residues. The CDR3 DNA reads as TGCGCCAGCAGCCAAGAAACAGGATATCAGCCCCAGCATTTT. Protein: CASSQETGYQPQHF.